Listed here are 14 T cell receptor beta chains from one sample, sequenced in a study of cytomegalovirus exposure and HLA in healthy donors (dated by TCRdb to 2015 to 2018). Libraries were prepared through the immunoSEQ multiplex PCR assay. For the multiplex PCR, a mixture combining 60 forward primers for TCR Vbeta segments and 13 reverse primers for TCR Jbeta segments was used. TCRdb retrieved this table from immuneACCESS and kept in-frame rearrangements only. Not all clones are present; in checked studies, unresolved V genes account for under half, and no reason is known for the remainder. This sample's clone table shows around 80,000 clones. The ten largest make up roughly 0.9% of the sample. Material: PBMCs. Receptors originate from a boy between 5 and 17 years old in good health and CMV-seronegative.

CDR3 nucleotide sequence: TGCGCCAGCAGGGGGGGACTAGCGGGATCATACGAGCAGTACTTC. It encodes CASRGGLAGSYEQYF. This chain joins TRBV5-1 and TRBJ2-7, with TRBD2 identical over 13 bases. Germline lookup yields CDR1 SGHRS and CDR2 YFSETQ. V lost 5 bases to trimming and J lost 4 bases; unmatched junction nucleotides: 6. The CDR3 is made up of 15 amino acids.

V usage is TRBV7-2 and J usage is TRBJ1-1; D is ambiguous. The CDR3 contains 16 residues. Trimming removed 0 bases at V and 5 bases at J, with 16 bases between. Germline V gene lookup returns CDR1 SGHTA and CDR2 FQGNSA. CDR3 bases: TGTGCCAGCAGCTTAGCAGTTTCCCAGGCGGGAACTGAAGCTTTCTTT. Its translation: CASSLAVSQAGTEAFF. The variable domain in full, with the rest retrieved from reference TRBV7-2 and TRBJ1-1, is GAGVSQSPSNKVTEKGKDVELRCDPISGHTALYWYRQSLGQGLEFLIYFQGNSAPDKSGLPSDRFSAERTGGSVSTLTIQRTQQEDSAVYLCASSLAVSQAGTEAFFGQGTRLTVV.

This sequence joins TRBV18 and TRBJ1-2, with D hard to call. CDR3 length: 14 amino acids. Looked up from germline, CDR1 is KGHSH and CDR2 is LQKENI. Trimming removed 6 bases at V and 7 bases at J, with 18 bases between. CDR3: CASSPNTEGGGYTF. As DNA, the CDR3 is TGTGCCAGCTCGCCTAATACAGAGGGTGGTGGCTACACCTTC.

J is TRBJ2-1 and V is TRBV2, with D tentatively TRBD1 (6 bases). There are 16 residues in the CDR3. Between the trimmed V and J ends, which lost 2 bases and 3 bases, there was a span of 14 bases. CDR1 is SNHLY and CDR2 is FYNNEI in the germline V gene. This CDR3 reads CASSERAGVSYNEQFF. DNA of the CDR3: TGTGCCAGCAGTGAAAGGGCAGGGGTGAGCTACAATGAGCAGTTCTTC.

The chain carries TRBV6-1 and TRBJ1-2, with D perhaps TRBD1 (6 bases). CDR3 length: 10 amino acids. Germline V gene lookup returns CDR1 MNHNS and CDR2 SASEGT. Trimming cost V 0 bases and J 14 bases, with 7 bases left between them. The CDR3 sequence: CASSEAGQTF. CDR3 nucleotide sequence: TGTGCCAGCAGTGAAGCTGGACAGACCTTC.

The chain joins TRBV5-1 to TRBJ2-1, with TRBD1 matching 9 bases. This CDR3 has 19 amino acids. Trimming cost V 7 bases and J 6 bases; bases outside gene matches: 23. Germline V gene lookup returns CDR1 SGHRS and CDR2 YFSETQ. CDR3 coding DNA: TGCGCCAGCTCCCGCTTGGGCGTTTTCTCGGGACAGGGTCTCAATGAGCAGTTCTTC. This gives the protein CASSRLGVFSGQGLNEQFF.

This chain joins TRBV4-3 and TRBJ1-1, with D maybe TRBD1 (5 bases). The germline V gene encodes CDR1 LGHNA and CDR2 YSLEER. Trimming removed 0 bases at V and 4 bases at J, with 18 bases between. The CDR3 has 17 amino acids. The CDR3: CASSQDYVGGVGTEAFF. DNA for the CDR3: TGCGCCAGCAGCCAAGATTATGTCGGGGGGGTGGGCACTGAAGCTTTCTTT.

The CDR3 here is CASSVDRNEKLFF. The DNA of the CDR3 is TGTGCCAGCAGCGTGGACAGGAATGAAAAACTGTTTTTT. The rearrangement uses TRBV11-3 and TRBJ1-4; TRBD1 matches 7 bases. Germline CDR1 reads SGHNT; CDR2 reads YENEEA. Trimming at V came to 5 bases and at J to 5 bases, leaving 2 bases not matched to a gene. The CDR3 contains 13 residues. The whole variable domain, remainder taken from reference TRBV11-3 and TRBJ1-4, is EAGVVQSPRYKIIEKKQPVAFWCNPISGHNTLYWYLQNLGQGPELLIRYENEEAVDDSQLPKDRFSAERLKGVDSTLKIQPAELGDSAVYLCASSVDRNEKLFFGSGTQLSVL.

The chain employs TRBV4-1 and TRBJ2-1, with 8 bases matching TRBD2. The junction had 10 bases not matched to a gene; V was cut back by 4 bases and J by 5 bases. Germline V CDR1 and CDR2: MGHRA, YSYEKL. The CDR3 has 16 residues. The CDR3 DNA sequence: TGCGCCAGCAGCCCCGGGCGGGGGGCAGGTAACAATGAGCAGTTCTTC. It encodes CASSPGRGAGNNEQFF.

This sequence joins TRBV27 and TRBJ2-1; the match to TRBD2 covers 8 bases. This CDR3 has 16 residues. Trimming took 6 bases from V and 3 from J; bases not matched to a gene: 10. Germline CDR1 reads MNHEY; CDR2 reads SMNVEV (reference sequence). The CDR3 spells CASRREWTSNYNEQFF. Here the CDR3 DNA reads TGTGCCAGCAGAAGGGAGTGGACTAGCAACTACAATGAGCAGTTCTTC.

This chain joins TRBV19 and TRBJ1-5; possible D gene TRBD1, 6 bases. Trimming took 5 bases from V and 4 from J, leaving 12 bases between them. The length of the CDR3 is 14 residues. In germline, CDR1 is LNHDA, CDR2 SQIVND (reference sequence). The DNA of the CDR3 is TGTGCCAGTAGTGGACTGACAGGTAATCAGCCCCAGCATTTT. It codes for CASSGLTGNQPQHF.

The chain's CDR3 is CASSFPPQVKYTEAFF. For the CDR3, the DNA is TGTGCCAGCAGTTTCCCCCCACAGGTCAAGTACACTGAAGCTTTCTTT. The chain employs TRBV6-5 and TRBJ1-1; D possibly corresponds to TRBD1 (5 bases). The CDR3 runs to 16 residues. Germline V CDR1 and CDR2: MNHEY, SVGAGI. Trimming stripped 4 bases from V and 3 bases from J, with 18 bases between.

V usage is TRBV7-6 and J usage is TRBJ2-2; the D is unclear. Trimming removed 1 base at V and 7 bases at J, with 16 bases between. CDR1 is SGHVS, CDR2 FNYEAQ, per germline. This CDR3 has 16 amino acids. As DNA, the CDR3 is TGTGCCAGCAGCTTAGAGTATAGGCGGCTGGACGGGGAGCTGTTTTTT. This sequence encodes CASSLEYRRLDGELFF.

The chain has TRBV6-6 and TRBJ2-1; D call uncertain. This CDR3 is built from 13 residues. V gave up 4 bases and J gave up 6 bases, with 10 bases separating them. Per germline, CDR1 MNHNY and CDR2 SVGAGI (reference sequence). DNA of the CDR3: TGTGCCAGCAGTTTCGCGGAAGTCAATGAGCAGTTCTTC. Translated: CASSFAEVNEQFF.